This T cell receptor (beta chain) is drawn from a study of cytomegalovirus exposure and HLA in healthy donors. Study information: Genotyping of some 400 donors showed that around 85% belonged to the Caucasian-associated ancestry cluster.

V shed 5 bases, J shed 7 bases, and the junction held 3 bases outside the gene matches. Per the germline V gene, CDR1 is SGHTA and CDR2 is FQGNSA. The CDR3 length is 14 residues. This cohort consisted of healthy bone marrow donors. Both 60 Vbeta primers and 13 Jbeta primers went into the PCR. The protocol was immunoSEQ multiplex PCR, while the TCRdb copy is restricted to in-frame clones and leaves out a portion. The sample records over 75,000 clones, 60% to 80% being singletons. This sequence joins TRBV7-2 and TRBJ2-1; TRBD2 matches at 12 bases. This receptor was identified in a man aged 45-60 years in good health and CMV-seropositive. What was sequenced was PBMCs. In nucleotides, the CDR3 is TGTGCCAGCAGCCCGCTAGCGGGGGGGAATGAGCAGTTCTTC. Protein: CASSPLAGGNEQFF.